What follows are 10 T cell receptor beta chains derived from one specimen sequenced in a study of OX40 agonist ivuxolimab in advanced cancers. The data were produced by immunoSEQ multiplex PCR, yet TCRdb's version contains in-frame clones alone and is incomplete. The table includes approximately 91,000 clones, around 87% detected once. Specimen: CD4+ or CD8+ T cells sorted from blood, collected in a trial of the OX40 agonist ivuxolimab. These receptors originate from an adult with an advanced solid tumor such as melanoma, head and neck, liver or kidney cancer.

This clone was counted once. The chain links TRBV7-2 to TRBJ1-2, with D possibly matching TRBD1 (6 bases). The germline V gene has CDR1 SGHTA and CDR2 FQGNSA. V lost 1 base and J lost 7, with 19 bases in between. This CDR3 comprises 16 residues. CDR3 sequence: CASSLVPNRVSTGYTF. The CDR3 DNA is TGTGCCAGCAGCTTAGTACCTAACAGGGTATCGACTGGCTACACCTTC.

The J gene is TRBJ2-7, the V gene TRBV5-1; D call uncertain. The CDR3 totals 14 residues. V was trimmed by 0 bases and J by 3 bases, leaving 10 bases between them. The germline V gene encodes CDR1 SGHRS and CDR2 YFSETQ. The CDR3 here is CASSLALENYEQYF. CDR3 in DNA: TGCGCCAGCAGCTTGGCCCTGGAGAACTACGAGCAGTACTTC. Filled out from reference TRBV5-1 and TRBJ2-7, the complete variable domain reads KAGVTQTPRYLIKTRGQQVTLSCSPISGHRSVSWYQQTPGQGLQFLFEYFSETQRNKGNFPGRFSGRQFSNSRSEMNVSTLELGDSALYLCASSLALENYEQYFGPGTRLTVT.

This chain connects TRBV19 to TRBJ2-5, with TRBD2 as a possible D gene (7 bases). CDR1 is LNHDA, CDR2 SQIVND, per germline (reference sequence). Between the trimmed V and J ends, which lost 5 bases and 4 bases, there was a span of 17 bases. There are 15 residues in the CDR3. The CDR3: CASSRRGGVGETQYF. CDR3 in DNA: TGTGCCAGTAGTCGGAGGGGGGGCGTTGGAGAGACCCAGTACTTC. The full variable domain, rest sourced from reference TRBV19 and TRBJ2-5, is DGGITQSPKYLFRKEGQNVTLSCEQNLNHDAMYWYRQDPGQGLRLIYYSQIVNDFQKGDIAEGYSVSREKKESFPLTVTSAQKNPTAFYLCASSRRGGVGETQYFGPGTRLLVL.

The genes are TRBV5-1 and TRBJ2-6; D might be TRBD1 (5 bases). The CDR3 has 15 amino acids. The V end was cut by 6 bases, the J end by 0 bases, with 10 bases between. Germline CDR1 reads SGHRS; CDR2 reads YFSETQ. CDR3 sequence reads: CASTTVISGANVLTF. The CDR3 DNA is TGCGCCAGCACGACAGTGATCTCTGGGGCCAACGTCCTGACTTTC.

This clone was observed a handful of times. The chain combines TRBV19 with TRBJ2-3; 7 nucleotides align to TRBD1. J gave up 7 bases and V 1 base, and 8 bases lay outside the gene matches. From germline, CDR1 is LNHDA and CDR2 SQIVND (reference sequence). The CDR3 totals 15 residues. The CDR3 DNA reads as TGTGCCAGTAGTATAGGGACAGGACAACTAAATACGCAGTATTTT. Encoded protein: CASSIGTGQLNTQYF.

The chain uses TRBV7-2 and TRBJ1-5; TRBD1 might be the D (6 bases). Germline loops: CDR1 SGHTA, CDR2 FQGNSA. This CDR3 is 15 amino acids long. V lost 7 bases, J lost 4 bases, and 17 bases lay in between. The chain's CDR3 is CASNQAGAGNQPQHF. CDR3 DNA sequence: TGTGCCAGCAACCAAGCAGGGGCGGGAAATCAGCCCCAGCATTTT. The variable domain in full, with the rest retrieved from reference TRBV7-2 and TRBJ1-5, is GAGVSQSPSNKVTEKGKDVELRCDPISGHTALYWYRQSLGQGLEFLIYFQGNSAPDKSGLPSDRFSAERTGGSVSTLTIQRTQQEDSAVYLCASNQAGAGNQPQHFGDGTRLSIL.

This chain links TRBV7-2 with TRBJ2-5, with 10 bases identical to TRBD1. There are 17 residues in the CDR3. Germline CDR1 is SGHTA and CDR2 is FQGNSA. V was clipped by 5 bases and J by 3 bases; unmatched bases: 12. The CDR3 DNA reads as TGTGCCAGCAGCCCGACGGGGGACAGGGGAAACAAAGAGACCCAGTACTTC. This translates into CASSPTGDRGNKETQYF.

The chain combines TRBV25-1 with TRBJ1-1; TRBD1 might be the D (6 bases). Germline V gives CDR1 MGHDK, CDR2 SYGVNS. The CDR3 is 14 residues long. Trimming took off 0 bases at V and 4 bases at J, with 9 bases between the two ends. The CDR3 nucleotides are TGTGCCAGCAGTGAATATAGGGGGGGCACTGAAGCTTTCTTT. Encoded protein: CASSEYRGGTEAFF. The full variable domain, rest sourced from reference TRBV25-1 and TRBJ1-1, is EADIYQTPRYLVIGTGKKITLECSQTMGHDKMYWYQQDPGMELHLIHYSYGVNSTEKGDLSSESTVSRIRTEHFPLTLESARPSHTSQYLCASSEYRGGTEAFFGQGTRLTVV.

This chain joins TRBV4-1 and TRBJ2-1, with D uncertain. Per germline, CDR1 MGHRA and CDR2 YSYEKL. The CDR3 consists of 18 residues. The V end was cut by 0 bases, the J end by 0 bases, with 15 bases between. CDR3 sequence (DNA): TGCGCCAGCAGCCAAGATTCCGGATCGAGGAGCTCCTACAATGAGCAGTTCTTC. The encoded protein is CASSQDSGSRSSYNEQFF.

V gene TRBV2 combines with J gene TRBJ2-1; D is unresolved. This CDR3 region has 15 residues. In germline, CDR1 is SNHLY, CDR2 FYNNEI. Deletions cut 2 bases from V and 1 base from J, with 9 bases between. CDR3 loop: CASSEFSRSYNEQFF. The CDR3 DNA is TGTGCCAGCAGTGAATTTAGCCGGTCCTACAATGAGCAGTTCTTC.